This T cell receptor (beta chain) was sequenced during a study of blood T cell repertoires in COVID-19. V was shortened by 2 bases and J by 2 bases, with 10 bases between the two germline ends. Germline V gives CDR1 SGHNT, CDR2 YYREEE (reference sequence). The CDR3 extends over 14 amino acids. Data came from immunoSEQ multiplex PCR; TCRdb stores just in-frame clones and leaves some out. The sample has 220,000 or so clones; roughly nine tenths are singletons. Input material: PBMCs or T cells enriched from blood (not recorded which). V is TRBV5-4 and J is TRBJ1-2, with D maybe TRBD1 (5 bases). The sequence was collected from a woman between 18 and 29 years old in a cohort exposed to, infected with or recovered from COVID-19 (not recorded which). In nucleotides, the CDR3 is TGTGCCAGCAGCTTTGTGGGGGGGAACTATGGCTACACCTTC. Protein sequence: CASSFVGGNYGYTF.